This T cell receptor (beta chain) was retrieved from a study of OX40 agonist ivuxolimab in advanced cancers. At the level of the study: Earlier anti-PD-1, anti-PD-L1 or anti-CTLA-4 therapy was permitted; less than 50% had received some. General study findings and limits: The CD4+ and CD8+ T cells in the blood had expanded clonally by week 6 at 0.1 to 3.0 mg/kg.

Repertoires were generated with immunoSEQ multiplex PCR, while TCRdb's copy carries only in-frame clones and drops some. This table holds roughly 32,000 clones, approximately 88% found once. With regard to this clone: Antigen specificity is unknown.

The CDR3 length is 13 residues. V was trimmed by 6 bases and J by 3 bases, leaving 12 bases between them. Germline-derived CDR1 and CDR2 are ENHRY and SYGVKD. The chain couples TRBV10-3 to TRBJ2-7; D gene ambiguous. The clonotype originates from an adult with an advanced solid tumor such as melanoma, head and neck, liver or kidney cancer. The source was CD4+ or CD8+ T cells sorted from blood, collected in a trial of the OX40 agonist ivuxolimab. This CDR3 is CAIRPERGYEQYF. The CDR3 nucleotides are TGTGCCATCAGGCCTGAACGAGGCTACGAGCAGTACTTC.